These T cell receptor beta chains were read from a single sample in a study of long-term antiretroviral therapy in people with HIV. The protocol was immunoSEQ multiplex PCR, while the TCRdb copy is restricted to in-frame clones and leaves out a portion. The table lists some 25,000 clones, about four fifths of them singletons, with about 5.8% in the top ten. Sequences were derived from unsorted PBMCs, sampled 0.7 years before starting antiretroviral therapy. These receptors came from a man aged 25 to 45 with HIV. The CDR3 runs from the conserved cysteine through the conserved F or W. The D gene is left open where the match is weak. Only part of the rows carry a size: once, few, many, or a class if the clone is expanded.

j_call: TRBJ1-5
v_call: TRBV10-3
d_call: TRBD1
clone_size: NA
cdr3_aa: CASADRNSNQPQHF
cdr3_nt: TGTGCCAGTGCGGACAGGAATAGCAATCAGCCCCAGCATTTT

j_call: TRBJ2-1
v_call: TRBV18
d_call: NA
clone_size: NA
cdr3_aa: CASSRDPHGEQFF
cdr3_nt: TGTGCCAGCTCACGGGACCCTCACGGTGAGCAGTTCTTC

j_call: TRBJ2-6
v_call: TRBV15
d_call: NA
clone_size: NA
cdr3_aa: CATSRDNSGANVLTF
cdr3_nt: TGTGCCACCAGCAGGGACAACTCTGGGGCCAACGTCCTGACTTTC

j_call: TRBJ2-7
v_call: TRBV15
d_call: TRBD2
clone_size: once
cdr3_aa: CATSRDSDTSGRRGTYEQYF
cdr3_nt: TGTGCCACCAGCAGAGATAGCGATACTAGCGGGAGAAGGGGTACCTACGAGCAGTACTTC

j_call: TRBJ1-4
v_call: TRBV28
d_call: TRBD1
clone_size: once
cdr3_aa: CASSLSGGNEKLFF
cdr3_nt: TGTGCCAGCAGTTTATCAGGGGGGAATGAAAAACTGTTTTTT

j_call: TRBJ2-5
v_call: TRBV28
d_call: TRBD2
clone_size: NA
cdr3_aa: CASRLAGVVVQTQYF
cdr3_nt: TGTGCCAGCAGACTAGCGGGAGTTGTCGTCCAGACCCAGTACTTC

j_call: TRBJ2-5
v_call: TRBV18
d_call: TRBD1
clone_size: NA
cdr3_aa: CASLGTEKETQYF
cdr3_nt: TGTGCCAGTCTCGGGACAGAAAAAGAGACCCAGTACTTC

j_call: TRBJ2-1
v_call: TRBV4-1
d_call: TRBD2
clone_size: NA
cdr3_aa: CASSQAGSGRDNEQFF
cdr3_nt: TGCGCCAGCAGCCAAGCTGGGAGCGGGAGGGACAATGAGCAGTTCTTC

j_call: TRBJ1-2
v_call: TRBV9
d_call: TRBD1
clone_size: NA
cdr3_aa: CASSEGQTNYGYTF
cdr3_nt: TGTGCCAGCAGCGAGGGACAGACTAACTATGGCTACACCTTC

j_call: TRBJ2-1
v_call: TRBV5-4
d_call: NA
clone_size: NA
cdr3_aa: CASSRTGQNEQFF
cdr3_nt: TGTGCCAGCAGCAGGACTGGCCAAAATGAGCAGTTCTTC

j_call: TRBJ1-2
v_call: TRBV27
d_call: TRBD1
clone_size: NA
cdr3_aa: CASRWGQSYGYTF
cdr3_nt: TGTGCCAGCAGGTGGGGACAGTCATATGGCTACACCTTC

j_call: TRBJ1-1
v_call: TRBV6-5
d_call: NA
clone_size: NA
cdr3_aa: CASAAGVSNTEAFF
cdr3_nt: TGTGCCAGTGCCGCCGGCGTCTCTAACACTGAAGCTTTCTTT

j_call: TRBJ2-2
v_call: TRBV6-1
d_call: NA
clone_size: NA
cdr3_aa: CASSEALGGTGELFF
cdr3_nt: TGTGCCAGCAGTGAAGCGCTAGGGGGCACCGGGGAGCTGTTTTTT

j_call: TRBJ2-7
v_call: TRBV28
d_call: NA
clone_size: NA
cdr3_aa: CASSLSGIFEQYF
cdr3_nt: TGTGCCAGCAGTTTGTCAGGGATCTTCGAGCAGTACTTC

j_call: TRBJ2-6
v_call: TRBV4-1
d_call: NA
clone_size: NA
cdr3_aa: CASSQDGHFNRAGANVLTF
cdr3_nt: TGCGCCAGCAGCCAAGATGGACATTTCAACCGCGCTGGGGCCAACGTCCTGACTTTC

j_call: TRBJ2-7
v_call: TRBV9
d_call: TRBD1
clone_size: NA
cdr3_aa: CASSAPRTGPPSYEQYF
cdr3_nt: TGTGCCAGCAGCGCACCCCGGACAGGGCCCCCTAGCTACGAGCAGTACTTC

j_call: TRBJ2-5
v_call: TRBV25-1
d_call: NA
clone_size: NA
cdr3_aa: CASSEPTGVQETQYF
cdr3_nt: TGTGCCAGCAGTGAACCGACAGGAGTTCAAGAGACCCAGTACTTC

j_call: TRBJ2-2
v_call: TRBV6-1
d_call: TRBD1
clone_size: NA
cdr3_aa: CASSAGIGQGVIRSGELFF
cdr3_nt: TGTGCCAGCAGTGCTGGAATTGGACAGGGAGTGATTCGATCCGGGGAGCTGTTTTTT

j_call: TRBJ2-1
v_call: TRBV19
d_call: TRBD2
clone_size: few
cdr3_aa: CASTGLDGYNEQFF
cdr3_nt: TGTGCCAGTACGGGACTAGATGGCTACAATGAGCAGTTCTTC

j_call: TRBJ2-7
v_call: TRBV5-4
d_call: TRBD2
clone_size: once
cdr3_aa: CASSLPSGRALEQYF
cdr3_nt: TGTGCCAGCAGCTTGCCTAGCGGGAGGGCCCTCGAGCAGTACTTC

j_call: TRBJ1-2
v_call: TRBV29-1
d_call: NA
clone_size: NA
cdr3_aa: CSVEAGTIYGYTF
cdr3_nt: TGCAGCGTTGAGGCAGGGACAATCTATGGCTACACCTTC

j_call: TRBJ2-1
v_call: TRBV7-9
d_call: TRBD2
clone_size: NA
cdr3_aa: CASSLKSSGGYNEQFF
cdr3_nt: TGTGCCAGCAGCTTAAAGTCTAGCGGGGGTTACAATGAGCAGTTCTTC

j_call: TRBJ1-6
v_call: TRBV9
d_call: NA
clone_size: few
cdr3_aa: CASSSQGLGPLHF
cdr3_nt: TGTGCCAGCAGCTCCCAGGGTCTGGGACCCCTCCACTTT

j_call: TRBJ2-7
v_call: TRBV10-2
d_call: NA
clone_size: NA
cdr3_aa: CASSEPRTGSYEQYF
cdr3_nt: TGCGCCAGCAGTGAGCCTAGGACTGGATCCTACGAGCAGTACTTC

j_call: TRBJ1-3
v_call: TRBV29-1
d_call: NA
clone_size: NA
cdr3_aa: CSAGTAGNTIYF
cdr3_nt: TGCAGCGCGGGGACGGCTGGAAACACCATATATTTT

j_call: TRBJ2-7
v_call: TRBV6-5
d_call: TRBD2
clone_size: once
cdr3_aa: CASRRGLAGNYEQYF
cdr3_nt: TGTGCCAGCAGAAGAGGACTAGCGGGCAACTACGAGCAGTACTTC

j_call: TRBJ2-7
v_call: TRBV5-1
d_call: NA
clone_size: NA
cdr3_aa: CASRSGVSGYEQYF
cdr3_nt: TGCGCCAGCAGGTCAGGGGTGAGTGGGTACGAGCAGTACTTC

j_call: TRBJ2-7
v_call: TRBV7-2
d_call: NA
clone_size: NA
cdr3_aa: CASSSSRDEQYF
cdr3_nt: TGTGCCAGCAGTTCGTCCCGCGACGAGCAGTACTTC

j_call: TRBJ2-7
v_call: TRBV6-5
d_call: NA
clone_size: NA
cdr3_aa: CASSYFTSQGYEQYF
cdr3_nt: TGTGCCAGCAGTTACTTCACGTCACAGGGATACGAGCAGTACTTC

j_call: TRBJ1-2
v_call: TRBV6-6
d_call: TRBD1
clone_size: few
cdr3_aa: CASSYDRAYGYTF
cdr3_nt: TGTGCCAGCAGTTACGACAGGGCCTATGGCTACACCTTC

j_call: TRBJ1-1
v_call: TRBV7-8
d_call: TRBD1
clone_size: NA
cdr3_aa: CASSLVKGASVEAFF
cdr3_nt: TGTGCCAGCAGCTTAGTAAAGGGGGCCTCAGTTGAAGCTTTCTTT

j_call: TRBJ1-2
v_call: TRBV7-2
d_call: NA
clone_size: NA
cdr3_aa: CASSRDGSNYGYTF
cdr3_nt: TGTGCCAGCAGCCGAGACGGATCTAACTATGGCTACACCTTC

j_call: TRBJ2-7
v_call: TRBV7-2
d_call: TRBD1
clone_size: NA
cdr3_aa: CASSLTGFGSYEQYF
cdr3_nt: TGTGCCAGCAGCTTGACAGGGTTTGGGTCCTACGAGCAGTACTTC

j_call: TRBJ2-3
v_call: TRBV6-5
d_call: TRBD2
clone_size: NA
cdr3_aa: CASSSQRGRTDTQYF
cdr3_nt: TGTGCCAGCAGTTCTCAGCGGGGTCGCACAGATACGCAGTATTTT

j_call: TRBJ1-2
v_call: TRBV28
d_call: NA
clone_size: NA
cdr3_aa: CASSLWSSGSSRYGYTF
cdr3_nt: TGTGCCAGCAGTTTATGGTCCTCTGGGTCGAGCCGCTATGGCTACACCTTC

j_call: TRBJ1-5
v_call: TRBV5-8
d_call: NA
clone_size: NA
cdr3_aa: CASSLDGDSNQPQHF
cdr3_nt: TGTGCCAGCAGCTTGGATGGTGACAGCAATCAGCCCCAGCATTTT

j_call: TRBJ2-5
v_call: TRBV6-5
d_call: TRBD2
clone_size: NA
cdr3_aa: CASSYTSSGGETQYF
cdr3_nt: TGTGCCAGCAGTTACACGTCTAGCGGGGGAGAGACCCAGTACTTC

j_call: TRBJ2-3
v_call: TRBV9
d_call: NA
clone_size: NA
cdr3_aa: CASSVGGVSPTDTQYF
cdr3_nt: TGTGCCAGCAGCGTAGGGGGGGTATCCCCGACAGATACGCAGTATTTT

j_call: TRBJ2-2
v_call: TRBV9
d_call: TRBD1
clone_size: NA
cdr3_aa: CASSVASTGANTGELFF
cdr3_nt: TGTGCCAGCAGCGTAGCTTCGACAGGGGCGAACACCGGGGAGCTGTTTTTT

j_call: TRBJ2-7
v_call: TRBV28
d_call: TRBD2
clone_size: NA
cdr3_aa: CASSPGLAGGYEQYF
cdr3_nt: TGTGCCAGCAGTCCCGGACTAGCGGGGGGCTACGAGCAGTACTTC

j_call: TRBJ2-3
v_call: TRBV10-1
d_call: NA
clone_size: NA
cdr3_aa: CASSSLGTQYF
cdr3_nt: TGCGCCAGCTCCTCACTAGGGACGCAGTATTTT

j_call: TRBJ2-5
v_call: TRBV5-5
d_call: TRBD2
clone_size: NA
cdr3_aa: CASSPTSKLETQYF
cdr3_nt: TGTGCCAGCAGCCCGACTAGCAAACTGGAGACCCAGTACTTC

j_call: TRBJ2-5
v_call: TRBV6-6
d_call: TRBD2
clone_size: NA
cdr3_aa: CASLAGGALRTQYF
cdr3_nt: TGTGCCAGCTTAGCGGGGGGGGCCCTGCGAACCCAGTACTTC

j_call: TRBJ2-3
v_call: TRBV6-4
d_call: TRBD1
clone_size: NA
cdr3_aa: CASSATGDTDTQYF
cdr3_nt: TGTGCCAGCAGTGCGACAGGGGACACAGATACGCAGTATTTT

j_call: TRBJ2-5
v_call: TRBV18
d_call: NA
clone_size: NA
cdr3_aa: CASSPGGRETQYF
cdr3_nt: TGTGCCAGCTCACCAGGCGGGCGAGAGACCCAGTACTTC

j_call: TRBJ2-7
v_call: TRBV6-5
d_call: NA
clone_size: NA
cdr3_aa: CASSRGRYSYEQYF
cdr3_nt: TGTGCCAGCTCTCGTGGGCGATACTCCTACGAGCAGTACTTC

j_call: TRBJ2-4
v_call: TRBV19
d_call: NA
clone_size: NA
cdr3_aa: CASSETFKNIQYF
cdr3_nt: TGTGCCAGTAGTGAGACTTTCAAAAACATTCAGTACTTC

j_call: TRBJ1-1
v_call: TRBV11-3
d_call: NA
clone_size: NA
cdr3_aa: CASSLDHTANTEAFF
cdr3_nt: TGTGCCAGCAGCTTAGATCACACAGCGAACACTGAAGCTTTCTTT

j_call: TRBJ1-2
v_call: TRBV28
d_call: NA
clone_size: NA
cdr3_aa: CASSSGRRTLYGYTF
cdr3_nt: TGTGCCAGCAGTTCAGGACGTAGGACCCTCTATGGCTACACCTTC

j_call: TRBJ1-5
v_call: TRBV18
d_call: TRBD1
clone_size: NA
cdr3_aa: CASSKTGDQPQHF
cdr3_nt: TGTGCCAGCTCGAAGACAGGGGATCAGCCCCAGCATTTT

j_call: TRBJ1-4
v_call: TRBV7-9
d_call: TRBD1
clone_size: NA
cdr3_aa: CASSLAGTGGEKLFF
cdr3_nt: TGTGCCAGCAGCTTAGCAGGGACAGGGGGTGAAAAACTGTTTTTT

j_call: TRBJ2-3
v_call: TRBV9
d_call: TRBD2
clone_size: once
cdr3_aa: CASSAELAGGGDTQYF
cdr3_nt: TGTGCCAGCAGCGCGGAACTAGCGGGAGGGGGAGATACGCAGTATTTT

j_call: TRBJ2-6
v_call: TRBV5-1
d_call: TRBD1
clone_size: NA
cdr3_aa: CASSFKAPGQESFSGANVLTF
cdr3_nt: TGCGCCAGCAGCTTCAAGGCCCCGGGACAGGAGTCTTTTTCTGGGGCCAACGTCCTGACTTTC

j_call: TRBJ2-1
v_call: TRBV9
d_call: TRBD2
clone_size: NA
cdr3_aa: CASSVGETSGNYNEQFF
cdr3_nt: TGTGCCAGCAGCGTAGGGGAAACTAGCGGGAATTACAATGAGCAGTTCTTC

j_call: TRBJ1-5
v_call: TRBV19
d_call: NA
clone_size: NA
cdr3_aa: CASSIGNQPQHF
cdr3_nt: TGTGCCAGTAGTATCGGTAATCAGCCCCAGCATTTT